This TCR beta chain was identified during a study of shared clonotypes between healthy human individuals. When replicate PCRs were run on sorted subsets, they used 150 to 250 ng DNA, about 30,000 T cell genomes. Using immunoSEQ multiplex PCR, the repertoire was profiled, and TCRdb retains in-frame clones only, with some absent. This table holds a few million clones, approximately 92% found once. The sample holds one count of this clone. The source of this sequence is a man aged 18 to 35 in good health. The sample was naive CD4+ T cells sorted from blood. Regarding subset: CD45RA+ positively selected.

The CDR3 here is CASSRISGITNEKLFF. DNA of the CDR3: TGTGCCAGCAGCAGAATCTCAGGGATCACTAATGAAAAACTGTTTTTT. The chain employs TRBV28 and TRBJ1-4; TRBD1 might be the D (5 bases). There are 16 residues in the CDR3. The ends were cut back, 6 bases at V and 2 bases at J, with 16 bases in the middle. Germline assignment: CDR1 MDHEN and CDR2 SYDVKM.